The table lists the clone carrying this TCR beta chain with a count of one. The antigen remains unidentified. Sequencing used immunoSEQ version 4 in survey mode. Sequencing was performed with immunoSEQ multiplex PCR; in TCRdb, only in-frame clones are kept and a portion is missing. The sample contains just under 65,000 clones, about four fifths of which appear only once. This entry comes from a study of persistence of HIV-infected CD4 T cells. V lost 5 bases and J lost 2, with 13 bases in between. CDR1 LNHDA and CDR2 SQIVND come from the germline V gene (reference sequence). The CDR3 loop spans 16 amino acids. Cells were stimulated with overlapping HIV-1 Gag 15-mer peptides. CD40L/CD69 double-negative CD45RO-high memory CD4+ T cells were collected.

The rearrangement links TRBV19 to TRBJ2-6; possible D gene TRBD1, 6 bases. The source was CD4+ T cells sorted from PBMCs after roughly 17-hour stimulation, collected from a patient who received antiretroviral therapy. This receptor was identified in an adult man with HIV who was CMV-seropositive. CDR3 amino acids: CASSPGPGAGANVLTF. The CDR3 DNA follows: TGTGCCAGTAGTCCGGGGCCAGGGGCTGGGGCCAACGTCCTGACTTTC. Filled out from reference TRBV19 and TRBJ2-6, the complete variable domain reads DGGITQSPKYLFRKEGQNVTLSCEQNLNHDAMYWYRQDPGQGLRLIYYSQIVNDFQKGDIAEGYSVSREKKESFPLTVTSAQKNPTAFYLCASSPGPGAGANVLTFGAGSRLTVL.